This record concerns one T cell receptor (beta chain) sequence. Its specificity is not known. The sample comes from a study of Ad26.COV2.S vaccination and SARS-CoV-2 variants. Overall study results and limits: Researchers cautioned that TCR breadth and depth analyses may have underestimated total T cell responses.

The treatment here: roughly 19 received Ad26.COV2.S at low or high dose, single or two shots; about 5 received placebo; per-sample allocation not given. Material that was analyzed had been drawn on day 63 after the first vaccine or placebo injection. The repertoire was sequenced with immunoSEQ multiplex PCR; TCRdb's copy has only in-frame clones and lacks some. The sample includes about 680,000 clones, more than 70% of them seen just once. The ends were cut back, 0 bases at V and 3 bases at J, with 9 bases in the middle. CDR1 SGHRS and CDR2 YFSETQ come from the germline V gene. This CDR3 contains 14 residues.

Sequenced material: peripheral blood, taken in a trial of Ad26.COV2.S vaccine versus placebo. The V gene is TRBV5-1, the J gene TRBJ2-5; D is undetermined. The sequence came from a person between 18 and 59 years old who received the Ad26.COV2.S COVID-19 vaccine or a placebo. CDR3 DNA sequence: TGCGCCAGCAGCTTGGTGGTAACTGAAGAGACCCAGTACTTC. Translating it yields CASSLVVTEETQYF.